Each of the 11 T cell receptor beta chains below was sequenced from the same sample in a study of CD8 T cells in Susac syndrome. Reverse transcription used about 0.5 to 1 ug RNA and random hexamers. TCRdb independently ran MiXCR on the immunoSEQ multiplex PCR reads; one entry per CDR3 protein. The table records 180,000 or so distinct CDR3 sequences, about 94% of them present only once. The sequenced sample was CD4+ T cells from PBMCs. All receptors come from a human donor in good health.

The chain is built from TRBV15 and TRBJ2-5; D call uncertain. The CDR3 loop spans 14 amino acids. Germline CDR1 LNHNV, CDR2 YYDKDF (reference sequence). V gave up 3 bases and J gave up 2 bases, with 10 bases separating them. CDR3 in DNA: TGTGCCACCAGCAGGGAAACAGTTCAAGAGACCCAGTACTTC. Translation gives CATSRETVQETQYF.

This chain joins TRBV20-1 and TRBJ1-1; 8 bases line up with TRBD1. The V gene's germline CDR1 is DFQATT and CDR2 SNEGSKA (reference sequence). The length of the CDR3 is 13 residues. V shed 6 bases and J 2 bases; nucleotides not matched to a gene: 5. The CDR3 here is CSAGTGLNTEAFF. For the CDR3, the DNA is TGCAGTGCCGGGACAGGCCTTAACACTGAAGCTTTCTTT.

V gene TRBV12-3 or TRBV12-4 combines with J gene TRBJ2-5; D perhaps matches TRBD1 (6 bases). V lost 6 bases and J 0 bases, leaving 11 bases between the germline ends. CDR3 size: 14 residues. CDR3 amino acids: CASRKDSYQETQYF. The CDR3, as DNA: TGTGCCAGCAGGAAGGACAGCTACCAAGAGACCCAGTACTTC.

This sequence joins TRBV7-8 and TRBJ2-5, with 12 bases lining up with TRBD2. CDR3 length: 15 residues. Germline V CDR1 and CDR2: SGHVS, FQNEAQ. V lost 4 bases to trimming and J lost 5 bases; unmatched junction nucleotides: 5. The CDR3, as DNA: TGTGCCAGCAGCTCGAGACTAGCGGGGGATGAGACCCAGTACTTC. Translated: CASSSRLAGDETQYF. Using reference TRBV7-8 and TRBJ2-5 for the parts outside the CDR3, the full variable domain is GAGVSQSPRYKVAKRGQDVALRCDPISGHVSLFWYQQALGQGPEFLTYFQNEAQLDKSGLPSDRFFAERPEGSVSTLKIQRTQQEDSAVYLCASSSRLAGDETQYFGPGTRLLVL.

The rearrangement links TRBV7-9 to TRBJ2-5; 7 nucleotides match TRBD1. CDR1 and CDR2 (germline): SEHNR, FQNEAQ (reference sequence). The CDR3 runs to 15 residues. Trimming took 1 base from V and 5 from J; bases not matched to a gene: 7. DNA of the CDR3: TGTGCCAGCAGCTTAGAACAGGGGATAGAGGAGACCCAGTACTTC. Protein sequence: CASSLEQGIEETQYF.

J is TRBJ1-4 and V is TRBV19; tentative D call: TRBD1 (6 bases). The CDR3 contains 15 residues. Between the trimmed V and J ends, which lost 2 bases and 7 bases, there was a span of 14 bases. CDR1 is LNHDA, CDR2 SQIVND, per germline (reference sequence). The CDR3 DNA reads TGTGCCAGTAGTATACCCCGCCGGGGGGCTGAAAAACTGTTTTTT. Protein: CASSIPRRGAEKLFF.

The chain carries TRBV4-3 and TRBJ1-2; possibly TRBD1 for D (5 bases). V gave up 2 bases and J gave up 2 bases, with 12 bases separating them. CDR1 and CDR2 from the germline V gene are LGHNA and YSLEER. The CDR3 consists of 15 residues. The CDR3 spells CASSQNLGPNYGYTF. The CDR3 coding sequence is TGCGCCAGCAGCCAAAACCTGGGGCCGAACTATGGCTACACCTTC.

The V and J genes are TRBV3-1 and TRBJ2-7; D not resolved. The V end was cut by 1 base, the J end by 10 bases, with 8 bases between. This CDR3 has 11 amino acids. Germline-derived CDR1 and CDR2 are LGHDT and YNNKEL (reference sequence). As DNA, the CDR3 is TGTGCCAGCAGCCAAGTCAGGAGCCAGTACTTC. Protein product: CASSQVRSQYF.

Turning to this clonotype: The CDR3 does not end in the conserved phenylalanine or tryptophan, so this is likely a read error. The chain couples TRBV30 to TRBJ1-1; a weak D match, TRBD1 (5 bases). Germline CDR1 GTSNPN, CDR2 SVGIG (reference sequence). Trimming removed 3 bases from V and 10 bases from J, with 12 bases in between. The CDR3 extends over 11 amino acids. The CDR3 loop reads CAWSPGTRAFS. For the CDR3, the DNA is TGTGCCTGGAGCCCCGGGACTCGAGCTTTCTCT.

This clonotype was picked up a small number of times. The DNA for the CDR3 is TGTGCCAGCAGCAAGATGGAGACCCAGTACTTC. It is translated as CASSKMETQYF. V and J are TRBV6-1 and TRBJ2-5; D is undetermined. V lost 6 bases and J 5 bases, leaving 7 bases between the germline ends. The CDR3 has 11 residues. Germline V gene sequence: CDR1 MNHNS, CDR2 SASEGT.

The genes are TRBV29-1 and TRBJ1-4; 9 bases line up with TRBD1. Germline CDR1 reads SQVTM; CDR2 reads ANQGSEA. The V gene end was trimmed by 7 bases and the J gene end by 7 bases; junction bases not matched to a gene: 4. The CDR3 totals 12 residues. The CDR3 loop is CSAGQGIEKLFF. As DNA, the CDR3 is TGCAGCGCTGGACAGGGGATTGAAAAACTGTTTTTT. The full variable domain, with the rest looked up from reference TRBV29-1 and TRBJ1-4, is SAVISQKPSRDICQRGTSLTIQCQVDSQVTMMFWYRQQPGQSLTLIATANQGSEATYESGFVIDKFPISRPNLTFSTLTVSNMSPEDSSIYLCSAGQGIEKLFFGSGTQLSVL.